Below, 31 T cell receptor beta chains from the same sample are listed, as sequenced in a study of T-cell memory formation after mild COVID-19. MiXCR was run by TCRdb on the 5' RACE reads, yielding one entry per CDR3 protein. Of a few hundred thousand distinct CDR3 sequences in the sample, 16% were seen once. What was sequenced was PBMCs or a T cell subset sorted from them (not recorded which). These TCRs come from a young man who had mild COVID-19 (a few samples of this study predate the infection). Cell type and time point are not known.

This clonotype appeared once. The J gene is TRBJ2-5, the V gene TRBV10-3; D gene uncertain. This CDR3 has 12 residues. Germline CDR1 is ENHRY and CDR2 is SYGVKD. V was clipped by 6 bases and J by 7 bases, with 12 bases between them. In nucleotides, the CDR3 is TGTGCCATCAGGTCTACTTTGGGGACCCAGTACTTC. It codes for CAIRSTLGTQYF.

This clonotype showed up just a few times. The chain couples TRBV6-2 or TRBV6-3 to TRBJ1-1; no clear D. This CDR3 is built from 15 residues. From germline, CDR1 is MNHEY and CDR2 SVGEGT. Trimming shortened V by 8 bases and J by 1 base, and 17 bases separated the two germline ends. This chain's CDR3 is CASGFHPRGNTEAFF. CDR3 coding DNA: TGTGCCAGCGGCTTCCATCCCCGGGGGAACACTGAAGCTTTCTTT.

This clonotype was recorded a few times. CDR3 residues: CSVRGPQETQYF. CDR3 bases: TGCAGCGTTAGGGGGCCTCAAGAGACCCAGTACTTC. The gene calls are TRBV29-1 and TRBJ2-5; TRBD1 matches at 7 bases. The V and J ends lost 5 bases and 2 bases, in that order; junction bases with no gene match: 2. The CDR3 spans 12 residues. Germline CDR1 and CDR2: SQVTM and ANQGSEA. The full variable domain, completed using reference TRBV29-1 and TRBJ2-5, is SAVISQKPSRDICQRGTSLTIQCQVDSQVTMMFWYRQQPGQSLTLIATANQGSEATYESGFVIDKFPISRPNLTFSTLTVSNMSPEDSSIYLCSVRGPQETQYFGPGTRLLVL.

This clonotype was detected a few times. V and J are TRBV28 and TRBJ2-7; 7 nucleotides line up with TRBD1. The CDR3 contains 13 residues. Germline lookup yields CDR1 MDHEN and CDR2 SYDVKM. The trim removed 4 bases at V and 4 bases at J, leaving 4 bases unmatched. Here the CDR3 DNA reads TGTGCCAGCAGTTCGGGACAGACGTACGAGCAGTACGTC. Protein: CASSSGQTYEQYV.

The V and J genes are TRBV20-1 and TRBJ1-2, with 8 positions matching TRBD1. Germline CDR1 reads DFQATT; CDR2 reads SNEGSKA (reference sequence). This CDR3 comprises 12 residues. The V segment lost 6 bases and the J segment 7 bases; nucleotides outside the gene matches: 7. CDR3 protein: CSARGTGGGYTF. In DNA form, the CDR3 reads TGCAGTGCCCGAGGGACAGGTGGTGGCTACACCTTC.

This clonotype was detected a few times. The genes are TRBV6-1 and TRBJ1-2; 7 bases align to TRBD1. The trim removed 5 bases at V and 5 bases at J, leaving 20 bases unmatched. The CDR3 is made up of 18 amino acids. Germline V gene sequence: CDR1 MNHNS, CDR2 SASEGT. CDR3 region: CASSRTRDGRGRQYGYTF. In DNA, the CDR3 is TGTGCCAGCAGTCGAACACGAGATGGTAGGGGGCGGCAGTATGGCTACACCTTC.

A few counts support this clonotype. The chain employs TRBV29-1 and TRBJ2-7; D call uncertain. Trimming removed 5 bases at V and 2 bases at J, with 10 bases between. Germline V CDR1 and CDR2: SQVTM, ANQGSEA. The length of the CDR3 is 12 residues. The CDR3 loop is CSVSDGPYEQYF. Written as DNA, the CDR3 is TGCAGCGTTTCCGACGGCCCCTACGAGCAGTACTTC.

In its sample, this clonotype was seen once. This chain links TRBV10-3 with TRBJ2-7, with D perhaps being TRBD1 or TRBD2 (6 bases each). The germline V gene encodes CDR1 ENHRY and CDR2 SYGVKD. This CDR3 has 13 amino acids. The CDR3: CALSASGAAEQYV. CDR3 sequence (DNA): TGTGCCCTCAGTGCGTCGGGGGCTGCCGAGCAGTACGTC.

This clonotype was observed many times. CDR3 protein: CASSQERETQYF. CDR3 in DNA: TGTGCCAGCAGCCAAGAGAGAGAGACCCAGTACTTC. This chain links TRBV3-1 with TRBJ2-5; D is ambiguous. The CDR3 extends over 12 amino acids. Trimming removed 0 bases from V and 4 bases from J, with 3 bases in between. The germline V gene encodes CDR1 LGHDT and CDR2 YNNKEL (reference sequence).

The V and J genes are TRBV20-1 and TRBJ1-4; D unresolved. CDR1 and CDR2 from the germline V gene are DFQATT and SNEGSKA (reference sequence). Trimming removed 0 bases at V and 6 bases at J, with 17 bases between. This CDR3 is 16 amino acids long. The CDR3 DNA reads as TGCAGTGCTAGAGATAGCGCAGGAGCATTGTATGAAAAACTGTTTTTT. Its protein is CSARDSAGALYEKLFF.

In this sample, this clonotype turned up a few times. J is TRBJ2-6 and V is TRBV12-3 or TRBV12-4; 7 bases agree with TRBD2. The CDR3 sequence is 15 residues long. Trimming cost V 5 bases and J 2 bases; bases outside gene matches: 3. The CDR3 loop is CASSRGTTGANVLTF. CDR3 bases: TGTGCCAGCAGTCGGGGGACTACTGGGGCCAACGTCCTGACTTTC.

V gene TRBV7-9 combines with J gene TRBJ1-1; D is unresolved. Trimming took off 5 bases at V and 6 bases at J, with 19 bases between the two ends. Germline V gene data show CDR1 as SEHNR and CDR2 as FQNEAQ (reference sequence). This CDR3 is 15 amino acids long. This chain's CDR3 is CASSVSGFRDPEAFF. In nucleotides, the CDR3 is TGTGCCAGCAGCGTATCCGGGTTCCGGGATCCTGAAGCTTTCTTT.

This clonotype was found a few times. J is TRBJ1-5 and V is TRBV29-1, with TRBD1 as a possible D gene (5 bases). Trimming cost V 4 bases and J 7 bases, with 17 bases left between them. The CDR3 contains 14 residues. Germline CDR1 reads SQVTM; CDR2 reads ANQGSEA. For the CDR3, the DNA is TGCAGCGTTGGTGGCCAGGGCCAGGGCCAGCCCCAGCATTTT. Protein product: CSVGGQGQGQPQHF.

The CDR3 is CASSLAGQLYNEQFF. The CDR3 coding sequence is TGCGCCAGCAGCTTGGCGGGACAGCTTTACAATGAGCAGTTCTTC. V gene TRBV5-1 combines with J gene TRBJ2-1; 7 positions match TRBD1. V was clipped by 0 bases and J by 4 bases; unmatched bases: 4. The CDR3 contains 15 residues. Germline V gene sequence: CDR1 SGHRS, CDR2 YFSETQ.

In its sample, this clonotype was seen a few times. The V call is TRBV27, the J call TRBJ1-2; 9 bases line up with TRBD1. The CDR3 runs 14 residues. V lost 6 bases to trimming and J lost 2 bases; unmatched junction nucleotides: 4. Germline V gene sequence: CDR1 MNHEY, CDR2 SMNVEV (reference sequence). The CDR3 here is CASSRQGGNYGYTF. In DNA, the CDR3 is TGTGCCAGCAGCCGACAGGGGGGCAACTATGGCTACACCTTC.

A few counts support this clonotype. The chain has TRBV7-9 and TRBJ2-7; D gene ambiguous. Trimming stripped 5 bases from V and 2 bases from J, with 16 bases between. The CDR3 has 15 amino acids. Germline CDR1 SEHNR, CDR2 FQNEAQ (reference sequence). CDR3 sequence (DNA): TGTGCCAGCAGCCCTCGGGTGGAAGGGACCTACGAGCAGTACTTC. It translates to CASSPRVEGTYEQYF.

The genes are TRBV18 and TRBJ2-5, with 7 bases fitting TRBD1. The ends lost 4 bases at V and 6 bases at J; junction bases unmatched: 8. Germline V lookup: CDR1 KGHSH, CDR2 LQKENI. CDR3 size: 14 residues. The CDR3 DNA reads as TGTGCCAGCTCACAAGGACAGGACATTCAGACCCAGTACTTC. Protein sequence: CASSQGQDIQTQYF.

This clonotype was observed a few times. The V and J genes are TRBV2 and TRBJ2-1; 8 nucleotides agree with TRBD2. Germline loops: CDR1 SNHLY, CDR2 FYNNEI. The CDR3 has 17 amino acids. V shed 3 bases, J shed 10 bases, and the junction held 17 bases outside the gene matches. CDR3 sequence: CASSDSFGSSGEYEQFF. The CDR3 nucleotides read TGTGCCAGCAGTGACAGTTTTGGAAGTAGCGGGGAATACGAGCAGTTCTTC.

In this sample, this clonotype turned up a few times. The chain carries TRBV2 and TRBJ1-6; a possible D gene is TRBD1 (6 bases). This CDR3 has 14 amino acids. V lost 5 bases and J 9 bases, leaving 14 bases between the germline ends. Germline lookup yields CDR1 SNHLY and CDR2 FYNNEI. The CDR3, as DNA: TGTGCCAGCAGTACTCGGGGGGCGAGTTCACCCCTCCACTTT. Protein: CASSTRGASSPLHF.

This clonotype was counted a few times. The chain is built from TRBV5-1 and TRBJ2-1, with D perhaps TRBD2 (5 bases). The CDR3 covers 13 residues. Per germline, CDR1 SGHRS and CDR2 YFSETQ. Trimming took off 2 bases at V and 8 bases at J, with 11 bases between the two ends. The CDR3 sequence is CASSFKSGDEQFF. CDR3 coding DNA: TGCGCCAGCAGCTTCAAATCCGGGGATGAGCAGTTCTTC. Variable domain in full (rest from reference TRBV5-1 and TRBJ2-1): KAGVTQTPRYLIKTRGQQVTLSCSPISGHRSVSWYQQTPGQGLQFLFEYFSETQRNKGNFPGRFSGRQFSNSRSEMNVSTLELGDSALYLCASSFKSGDEQFFGPGTRLTVL.

This chain joins TRBV7-9 and TRBJ2-5; possible D gene TRBD2, 7 bases. The CDR3 is made up of 17 amino acids. V was cut by 8 bases and J by 2 bases, with 24 bases left in between. The germline V gene has CDR1 SEHNR and CDR2 FQNEAQ (reference sequence). This chain's CDR3 is CASETTTGGRNQETQYF. As DNA, the CDR3 is TGTGCCAGCGAAACTACGACCGGGGGGCGAAATCAAGAGACCCAGTACTTC.

V usage is TRBV29-1 and J usage is TRBJ1-2, with 7 bases identical to TRBD1. V dropped 2 bases and J dropped 4; count of bases not matched to a gene: 4. Germline-derived CDR1 and CDR2 are SQVTM and ANQGSEA. The CDR3 covers 13 residues. CDR3 nucleotide sequence: TGCAGCGTTGAAAAGGGGGCGAGCTATGGCTACACCTTC. Amino acids: CSVEKGASYGYTF.

A few counts support this clonotype. V and J are TRBV19 and TRBJ1-5; tentatively, D is TRBD1 (5 bases). The ends were cut back, 4 bases at V and 3 bases at J, with 10 bases in the middle. The CDR3 has 14 residues. Looked up from germline, CDR1 is LNHDA and CDR2 is SQIVND (reference sequence). As DNA, the CDR3 is TGTGCCAGTAGTAGCACAGGTTCCAATCAGCCCCAGCATTTT. This translates into CASSSTGSNQPQHF.

The sample holds many counts of this clonotype. This chain connects TRBV5-1 to TRBJ2-3; 12 bases agree with TRBD2. With 0 bases clipped from V and 7 bases from J, the junction kept 9 bases outside the gene matches. CDR3 length: 17 residues. The germline CDR1 and CDR2 sequences are SGHRS and YFSETQ. The CDR3 region is CASSLETSGGPGHTQYF. In DNA, the CDR3 is TGCGCCAGCAGCTTGGAGACTAGCGGGGGCCCGGGGCATACGCAGTATTTT. Full variable domain (missing parts from reference TRBV5-1 and TRBJ2-3): KAGVTQTPRYLIKTRGQQVTLSCSPISGHRSVSWYQQTPGQGLQFLFEYFSETQRNKGNFPGRFSGRQFSNSRSEMNVSTLELGDSALYLCASSLETSGGPGHTQYFGPGTRLTVL.

This clonotype is a singleton in its sample. As the CDR3 is not closed by the conserved phenylalanine or tryptophan, this likely results from a read error. The rearrangement joins TRBV3-1 to TRBJ2-7, with D unclear. The CDR3 is made up of 14 amino acids. The V gene's germline CDR1 is LGHDT and CDR2 YNNKEL (reference sequence). The V gene lost 1 base and the J gene lost 2 bases, with 9 bases spanning the gap. The DNA of the CDR3 is TGTGCCAGCAGCCAAGGAGTCCCAGCCTACGAGCAGTACTTA. It specifies CASSQGVPAYEQYL.

The chain carries TRBV4-1 and TRBJ2-7; no definite D call. CDR3 length: 14 residues. Germline lookup yields CDR1 MGHRA and CDR2 YSYEKL. Trimming shortened V by 1 base and J by 3 bases, and 10 bases separated the two germline ends. DNA of the CDR3: TGCGCCAGCAGCCAAGCCGGGTCTAACTACGAGCAGTACTTC. This translates into CASSQAGSNYEQYF.

The V gene is TRBV6-2 or TRBV6-3, the J gene TRBJ2-2; 12 nucleotides line up with TRBD1. This CDR3 spans 15 amino acids. Germline V gene sequence: CDR1 MNHEY, CDR2 SVGEGT. The V and J ends lost 7 bases and 7 bases, in that order; junction bases with no gene match: 7. This CDR3 is CASKRGQGADGELFF. DNA for the CDR3: TGTGCCAGCAAGAGGGGACAGGGGGCTGACGGGGAGCTGTTTTTT.

The CDR3 here is CASAGNTGELFF. In nucleotides, the CDR3 is TGCGCCAGCGCGGGTAACACCGGGGAGCTGTTTTTT. The rearrangement links TRBV5-1 to TRBJ2-2, with D tentatively TRBD2 (5 bases). Germline V gene data show CDR1 as SGHRS and CDR2 as YFSETQ. The CDR3 contains 12 residues. V dropped 7 bases and J dropped 2 bases, with 6 bases sitting between them.

This sequence joins TRBV12-3 or TRBV12-4 and TRBJ2-1; TRBD2 agrees at 7 bases. The CDR3 is 15 amino acids. Germline trimming cut 6 bases from V and 3 bases from J; bases unmatched to any gene: 8. The CDR3 coding sequence is TGTGCCAGCAGCTCGACCCGCGGGGGCTACAATGAGCAGTTCTTC. This sequence encodes CASSSTRGGYNEQFF.

This clonotype has only a few counts. DNA of the CDR3: TGTGCCAGCAGCATAGGGGCGGGGAACACTGAAGCTTTCTTT. Protein: CASSIGAGNTEAFF. V is TRBV5-4 and J is TRBJ1-1; a possible D gene is TRBD1 (5 bases). Germline V gene sequence: CDR1 SGHNT, CDR2 YYREEE (reference sequence). V was trimmed by 4 bases and J by 1 base, leaving 11 bases between them. The CDR3 sequence is 14 residues long.

The chain has TRBV20-1 and TRBJ1-6, with 7 bases matching TRBD1. The trim removed 5 bases at V and 9 bases at J, leaving 10 bases unmatched. From germline, CDR1 is DFQATT and CDR2 SNEGSKA (reference sequence). This CDR3 comprises 14 residues. CDR3 bases: TGCAGTGCTCCGTTGACAGGGAATAGTTCACCCCTCCACTTT. This codes for CSAPLTGNSSPLHF.